Each of the 25 T cell receptor beta chains below was sequenced from the same sample in a study of cytomegalovirus exposure and HLA in healthy donors. The PCR employed 60 Vbeta primers together with 13 Jbeta primers. This table comes from immunoSEQ multiplex PCR, and its TCRdb copy is limited to in-frame clones, with some not included. The table records roughly 200,000 clones, around 80% of them present only once. The sequencing input was PBMCs. All receptors come from a man in his forties or fifties in good health and CMV-seronegative.

This clone was observed once. The genes are TRBV4-3 and TRBJ2-7, with 7 positions matching TRBD2. CDR1 and CDR2 from the germline V gene are LGHNA and YSLEER. V shed 1 base and J 5 bases; nucleotides not matched to a gene: 14. CDR3 length: 17 residues. The CDR3 loop reads CASSQGGSGYSRHEQYF. The DNA of the CDR3 is TGCGCCAGCAGCCAAGGTGGTAGCGGGTACAGTAGGCACGAGCAGTACTTC.

CDR3 sequence: CASSRTGNRVDEQYF. In nucleotides, the CDR3 is TGTGCCAGCAGCAGGACAGGTAATCGGGTGGACGAGCAGTACTTC. J is TRBJ2-7 and V is TRBV7-9, with TRBD1 identical over 7 bases. Germline values: CDR1 SEHNR, CDR2 FQNEAQ (reference sequence). The J segment lost 5 bases and the V segment lost 5 bases, leaving 12 bases of the junction unmatched. This CDR3 comprises 15 residues.

This chain connects TRBV19 to TRBJ2-1, with 9 bases fitting TRBD2. Trimming cost V 4 bases and J 6 bases; bases outside gene matches: 10. This CDR3 contains 16 residues. Germline values: CDR1 LNHDA, CDR2 SQIVND (reference sequence). CDR3: CASSTSYGTSPNEQFF. In DNA, the CDR3 is TGTGCCAGTAGTACCTCATACGGGACTAGCCCCAATGAGCAGTTCTTC.

The rearrangement joins TRBV30 to TRBJ1-1; TRBD1 is a possible D gene (5 bases). Germline CDR1 is GTSNPN and CDR2 is SVGIG (reference sequence). V was pared by 2 bases and J by 1 base, with 8 bases between. CDR3 length: 13 amino acids. This CDR3 is CAWSYGGNTEAFF. The CDR3, as DNA: TGTGCCTGGAGTTACGGGGGGAACACTGAAGCTTTCTTT.

This clone has more than one count but fewer than ten. The V gene is TRBV7-2, the J gene TRBJ2-5; TRBD2 agrees at 10 bases. The junction had 13 bases not matched to a gene; V was cut back by 5 bases and J by 7 bases. Germline V lookup: CDR1 SGHTA, CDR2 FQGNSA. The CDR3 extends over 16 amino acids. In DNA, the CDR3 is TGTGCCAGCAGCCCCCCCAGCGGGAGGGCCATTGTGACCCAGTACTTC. Its translation is CASSPPSGRAIVTQYF.

V and J are TRBV30 and TRBJ2-7; possible D gene TRBD2, 5 bases. This CDR3 spans 15 amino acids. Germline V CDR1 and CDR2: GTSNPN, SVGIG (reference sequence). Trimming pared 0 bases from V and 3 bases from J, leaving 15 bases between. CDR3 residues: CAWSVRLAPIYEQYF. In DNA, the CDR3 is TGTGCCTGGAGTGTACGGCTAGCCCCTATCTACGAGCAGTACTTC.

On this clone itself: The junction differs from germline at one of its ends, possibly a read error. This chain joins TRBV7-9 and TRBJ2-7; a possible D gene is TRBD2 (6 bases). From germline, CDR1 is SEHNR and CDR2 FQNEAQ (reference sequence). The CDR3 totals 13 residues. The CDR3 sequence: CSSSPIGSSEQYF. The CDR3 DNA is TGTTCCAGCAGCCCCATCGGGAGTAGCGAGCAGTACTTC.

The V and J genes are TRBV5-1 and TRBJ2-3; 12 bases are a match to TRBD2. The CDR3 sequence is 21 residues long. Germline CDR1 reads SGHRS; CDR2 reads YFSETQ. After removal of 4 bases from V and 0 bases from J, the junction contained 18 bases not matched to a gene. The CDR3 nucleotides read TGCGCCAGCAGCCTAGGCCCGACTAGCGGGGGCCGATCCCTTAGCACAGATACGCAGTATTTT. Its translation: CASSLGPTSGGRSLSTDTQYF.

The genes are TRBV6-6 and TRBJ2-6; D remains ambiguous. Germline lookup yields CDR1 MNHNY and CDR2 SVGAGI (reference sequence). Trimming left V 2 bases short and J 4 bases short, with 6 bases between. There are 14 residues in the CDR3. The CDR3 sequence is CASSYVQGANVLTF. The CDR3 DNA reads TGTGCCAGCAGTTACGTTCAGGGGGCCAACGTCCTGACTTTC.

This clone showed up just a few times. The chain carries TRBV2 and TRBJ2-1; weak D call: TRBD1 (5 bases). The CDR3 consists of 13 residues. Looked up from germline, CDR1 is SNHLY and CDR2 is FYNNEI. Trimming removed 7 bases from V and 5 bases from J, with 12 bases in between. The CDR3 bases are TGTGCCAGCATAAGACAGCTAGACAATGAGCAGTTCTTC. Encoded protein: CASIRQLDNEQFF.

CDR3 sequence (DNA): TGTGCCACCAGCAGAGATACGGGTGCCATCACAGATACGCAGTATTTT. Its translation: CATSRDTGAITDTQYF. The gene calls are TRBV15 and TRBJ2-3; D gene uncertain. The CDR3 spans 16 residues. V gave up 0 bases and J gave up 2 bases, with 12 bases separating them. Germline lookup yields CDR1 LNHNV and CDR2 YYDKDF (reference sequence).

The chain recombines TRBV5-4 with TRBJ2-3, with D possibly matching TRBD2 (7 bases). The CDR3 is made up of 15 amino acids. CDR1 is SGHNT and CDR2 is YYREEE in the germline V gene (reference sequence). Trimming removed 1 base from V and 3 bases from J, with 12 bases in between. The DNA of the CDR3 is TGTGCCAGCAGCTTGTTTCGGGGGGCAACAGATACGCAGTATTTT. Protein product: CASSLFRGATDTQYF.

V usage is TRBV27 and J usage is TRBJ2-1, with a tentative D call TRBD1 (6 bases). The CDR3 contains 13 residues. Germline lookup yields CDR1 MNHEY and CDR2 SMNVEV (reference sequence). V dropped 5 bases and J dropped 8 bases, with 13 bases sitting between them. The CDR3 region is CASSGSGGYEQFF. The CDR3 region has the DNA TGTGCCAGCAGTGGAAGTGGGGGCTATGAGCAGTTCTTC.

This chain connects TRBV7-9 to TRBJ2-3; possible D gene TRBD2, 7 bases. Germline V lookup: CDR1 SEHNR, CDR2 FQNEAQ (reference sequence). Deletions cut 6 bases from V and 3 bases from J, with 13 bases between. The CDR3 covers 14 residues. The CDR3 DNA follows: TGTGCCAGCAGGAGGGGGGGCGGGACAGATACGCAGTATTTT. It codes for CASRRGGGTDTQYF.

This clone has a handful of counts. The chain is built from TRBV6-5 and TRBJ1-5, with 8 bases lining up with TRBD1. Germline trimming cut 6 bases from V and 6 bases from J; bases unmatched to any gene: 4. Germline-derived CDR1 and CDR2 are MNHEY and SVGAGI. The CDR3 runs to 13 residues. CDR3 loop: CASSGQGGQPQHF. CDR3 DNA: TGTGCCAGCAGCGGACAGGGAGGTCAGCCCCAGCATTTT.

The CDR3 coding sequence is TGCAGCGTAGTAGCGGGAGGGCTGGATGAGCAGTTCTTC. As protein: CSVVAGGLDEQFF. This chain uses TRBV29-1 with TRBJ2-1; 11 bases are a match to TRBD2. The trim removed 6 bases at V and 8 bases at J, leaving 6 bases unmatched. Germline V gene data show CDR1 as SQVTM and CDR2 as ANQGSEA. The CDR3 loop spans 13 amino acids.

The rearrangement uses TRBV5-4 and TRBJ1-3, with TRBD1 as a possible D gene (6 bases). Trimming took off 2 bases at V and 4 bases at J, with 16 bases between the two ends. Per germline, CDR1 SGHNT and CDR2 YYREEE (reference sequence). The CDR3 is made up of 16 amino acids. CDR3 sequence: CASSLRGGEYGNTIYF. The CDR3 nucleotides read TGTGCCAGCAGCTTAAGAGGGGGAGAGTACGGAAACACCATATATTTT.

The chain has TRBV7-9 and TRBJ2-7; 7 bases are shared with TRBD2. The CDR3 consists of 16 residues. Per germline, CDR1 SEHNR and CDR2 FQNEAQ (reference sequence). V dropped 6 bases and J dropped 7; count of bases not matched to a gene: 18. The DNA of the CDR3 is TGTGCCAGCAGGGCTGTTTCCGGGGCGGGAGCGGGGGAGCAGTACTTC. Translated: CASRAVSGAGAGEQYF.

The chain combines TRBV10-3 with TRBJ2-3; 9 bases fit TRBD1. The V segment lost 8 bases and the J segment 2 bases; nucleotides outside the gene matches: 5. CDR3 size: 14 residues. From germline, CDR1 is ENHRY and CDR2 SYGVKD. The CDR3 spells CAIQGTGPTDTQYF. CDR3 DNA sequence: TGTGCCATCCAAGGGACAGGGCCCACAGATACGCAGTATTTT.

The V and J genes are TRBV27 and TRBJ2-7, with 8 nucleotides matching TRBD2. The junction had 10 bases not matched to a gene; V was cut back by 5 bases and J by 4 bases. The CDR3 covers 15 residues. Germline V gene lookup returns CDR1 MNHEY and CDR2 SMNVEV (reference sequence). The CDR3 loop is CASSAPTSGKYEQYF. DNA for the CDR3: TGTGCCAGCAGTGCCCCAACTAGCGGCAAGTACGAGCAGTACTTC.

The chain employs TRBV19 and TRBJ2-7; the D gene is possibly TRBD1 (5 bases). CDR1 and CDR2 from the germline V gene are LNHDA and SQIVND (reference sequence). The CDR3 is 14 residues long. Trimming removed 5 bases from V and 6 bases from J, with 17 bases in between. CDR3 sequence reads: CASSPSGSQGEQYF. For the CDR3, the DNA is TGTGCCAGTAGTCCTTCTGGCTCGCAGGGCGAGCAGTACTTC.

The chain has TRBV6-4 and TRBJ2-3; TRBD2 aligns across 7 bases. Germline V gene sequence: CDR1 MRHNA, CDR2 SNTAGT. This CDR3 has 14 amino acids. Trimming at V came to 2 bases and at J to 1 base, leaving 0 bases not matched to a gene. In DNA form, the CDR3 reads TGTGCCAGCAGTGACGCGGGAGGCACAGATACGCAGTATTTT. Translated, it gives CASSDAGGTDTQYF.

This clone was recorded only once. This chain's CDR3 is CASSEGTGGQPQHF. The CDR3 DNA sequence: TGTGCCAGCAGTGAAGGGACAGGGGGCCAGCCCCAGCATTTT. The chain employs TRBV6-1 and TRBJ1-5, with 11 bases lining up with TRBD1. The CDR3 covers 14 residues. Germline V CDR1 and CDR2: MNHNS, SASEGT. The junction had 0 bases not matched to a gene; V was cut back by 1 base and J by 7 bases.

The J gene is TRBJ2-4, the V gene TRBV11-2; the D is unclear. The ends were cut back, 2 bases at V and 0 bases at J, with 5 bases in the middle. This CDR3 has 14 amino acids. Germline CDR1 and CDR2: SGHAT and FQNNGV. The CDR3 sequence: CASSLSTAKNIQYF. The CDR3 DNA is TGTGCCAGCAGCTTAAGCACAGCCAAAAACATTCAGTACTTC.

This clone was seen more than once but under ten times. J is TRBJ2-4 and V is TRBV18; D gene uncertain. Looked up from germline, CDR1 is KGHSH and CDR2 is LQKENI. CDR3 length: 14 residues. Trimming left V 3 bases short and J 0 bases short, with 6 bases between. CDR3 protein: CASSPRIAKNIQYF. CDR3 DNA: TGTGCCAGCTCACCCAGAATAGCCAAAAACATTCAGTACTTC.